This TCR beta chain came from a study of early T cells in non-severe SARS-CoV-2 infection. Germline lookup yields CDR1 MNHNY and CDR2 SVGAGI (reference sequence). The length of the CDR3 is 15 residues. Deletions cut 7 bases from V and 2 bases from J, with 18 bases between. This clonotype was found many times. TCRdb used MiXCR to reprocess the 5' RACE reads, holding one entry per CDR3 protein. Found here are tens of thousands of distinct CDR3 sequences, approximately 6.2% of them singletons; the top ten hold less than 25%. The TCR originated in an adult who was a healthcare worker with PCR-confirmed SARS-CoV-2 infection or an uninfected control (not recorded which). The V and J genes are TRBV6-6 and TRBJ2-7; D is unclear. Here the sequenced sample was whole blood, taken at baseline. The CDR3 bases are TGTGCCAGCAAATCTAAACCAAGCGCAGCCTACGAGCAGTACTTC. Protein: CASKSKPSAAYEQYF.